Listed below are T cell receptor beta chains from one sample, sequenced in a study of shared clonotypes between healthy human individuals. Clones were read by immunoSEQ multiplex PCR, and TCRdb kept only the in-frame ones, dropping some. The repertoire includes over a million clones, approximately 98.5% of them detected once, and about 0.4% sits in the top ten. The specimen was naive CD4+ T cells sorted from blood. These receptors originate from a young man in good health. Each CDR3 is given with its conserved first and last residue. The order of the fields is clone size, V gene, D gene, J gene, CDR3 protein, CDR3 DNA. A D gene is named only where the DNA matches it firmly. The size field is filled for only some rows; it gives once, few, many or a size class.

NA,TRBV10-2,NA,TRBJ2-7,CASTLRGEQYF,TGCGCCAGCACCCTTCGAGGCGAGCAGTACTTC
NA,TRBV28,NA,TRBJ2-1,CASRVVGLETSEQFF,TGTGCCAGCAGAGTAGTGGGCTTAGAGACCAGTGAGCAGTTCTTC
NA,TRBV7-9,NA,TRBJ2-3,CASSQQTPGGTQSTDTQYF,TGTGCCAGCAGCCAACAAACCCCCGGCGGGACCCAGAGCACAGATACGCAGTATTTT
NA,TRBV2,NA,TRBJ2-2,CAGSRLAGELFF,TGTGCCGGCTCCAGGCTGGCCGGGGAGCTGTTTTTT
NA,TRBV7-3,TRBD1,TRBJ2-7,CASSPFTGGEQYF,TGTGCCAGCAGCCCATTTACAGGGGGCGAGCAGTACTTC
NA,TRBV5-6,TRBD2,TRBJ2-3,CASSLIAGRDTQYF,TGTGCCAGCAGCTTGATAGCGGGAAGAGATACGCAGTATTTT
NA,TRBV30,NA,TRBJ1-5,CAWQQGGGAQPQHF,TGTGCCTGGCAACAAGGCGGGGGGGCGCAGCCCCAGCATTTT
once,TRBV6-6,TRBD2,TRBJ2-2,CASSPGLAWTGELFF,TGTGCCAGCAGTCCGGGACTAGCATGGACCGGGGAGCTGTTTTTT
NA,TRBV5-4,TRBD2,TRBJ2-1,CASSLQRESYNEQFF,TGTGCCAGCAGCTTGCAGCGGGAGAGCTACAATGAGCAGTTCTTC
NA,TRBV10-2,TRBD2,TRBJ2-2,CASKGLAGDTGELFF,TGCGCCAGTAAGGGACTAGCGGGGGACACCGGGGAGCTGTTTTTT
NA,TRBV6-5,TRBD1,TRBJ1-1,CASSYSRRGHDTEAFF,TGTGCCAGCAGTTACTCGAGGAGGGGGCACGACACTGAAGCTTTCTTT
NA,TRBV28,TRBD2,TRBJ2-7,CASSLRAGVSYEQYF,TGTGCCAGCAGTTTAAGGGCGGGAGTTTCCTACGAGCAGTACTTC
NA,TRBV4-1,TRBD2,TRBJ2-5,CASSLSGLAAETQYF,TGCGCCAGCAGCCTATCGGGACTAGCGGCGGAGACCCAGTACTTC
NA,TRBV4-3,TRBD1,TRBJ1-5,CASSLRAGGNQPQHF,TGCGCCAGCAGCCTCAGGGCAGGGGGAAATCAGCCCCAGCATTTT
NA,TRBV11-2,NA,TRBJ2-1,CASSSSGGSYNEQFF,TGTGCCAGCAGCTCGTCGGGCGGCTCCTACAATGAGCAGTTCTTC
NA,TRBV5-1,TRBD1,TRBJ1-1,CASSQRRDRAGTEAFF,TGCGCCAGCAGCCAACGAAGGGACAGGGCGGGCACTGAAGCTTTCTTT
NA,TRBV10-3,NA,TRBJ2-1,CAISDSPSYNEQFF,TGTGCCATCAGTGACTCACCCTCCTACAATGAGCAGTTCTTC
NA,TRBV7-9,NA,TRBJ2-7,CASSQDYIPYEQYF,TGTGCCAGCAGCCAGGACTACATCCCTTACGAGCAGTACTTC
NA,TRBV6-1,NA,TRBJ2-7,CASSAMGGGTYEQYF,TGTGCCAGCAGTGCCATGGGGGGCGGCACCTACGAGCAGTACTTC
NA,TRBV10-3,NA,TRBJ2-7,CAITSNSGRNEQYF,TGTGCCATCACCTCCAACTCAGGGAGGAATGAGCAGTACTTC
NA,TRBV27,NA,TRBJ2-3,CASSLSMPQGTDTQYF,TGTGCCAGCAGTTTATCTATGCCCCAGGGCACAGATACGCAGTATTTT
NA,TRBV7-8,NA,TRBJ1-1,CASSLVLPNTEAFF,TGTGCCAGCAGCTTAGTACTACCAAACACTGAAGCTTTCTTT